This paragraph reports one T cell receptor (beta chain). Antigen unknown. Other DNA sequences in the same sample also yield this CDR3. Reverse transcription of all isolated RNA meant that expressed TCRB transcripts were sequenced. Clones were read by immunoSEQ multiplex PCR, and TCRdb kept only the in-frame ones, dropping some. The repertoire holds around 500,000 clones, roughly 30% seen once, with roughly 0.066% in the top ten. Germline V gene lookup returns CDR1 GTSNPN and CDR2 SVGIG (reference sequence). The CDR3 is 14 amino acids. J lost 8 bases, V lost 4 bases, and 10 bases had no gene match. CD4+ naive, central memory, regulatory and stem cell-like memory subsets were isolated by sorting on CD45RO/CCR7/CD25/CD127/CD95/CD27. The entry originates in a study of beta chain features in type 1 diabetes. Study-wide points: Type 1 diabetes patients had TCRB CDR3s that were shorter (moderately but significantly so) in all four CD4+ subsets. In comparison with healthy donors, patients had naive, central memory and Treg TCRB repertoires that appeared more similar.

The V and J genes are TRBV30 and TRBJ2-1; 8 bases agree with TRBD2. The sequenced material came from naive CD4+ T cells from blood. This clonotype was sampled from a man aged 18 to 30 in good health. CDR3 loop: CAWTRTSGVDEQFF. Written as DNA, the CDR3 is TGTGCCTGGACTAGAACTAGCGGTGTAGATGAGCAGTTCTTC.